The source of this TCR beta chain is a study of control samples from healthy donors and cancer patients. CDR3 length equals 14 residues. Trimming took off 2 bases at V and 4 bases at J, with 14 bases between the two ends. Germline V gene lookup returns CDR1 GTSNPN and CDR2 SVGIG (reference sequence). Sequencing used immunoSEQ multiplex PCR; TCRdb keeps in-frame clones, though not all of them. The table shows about 150,000 clones, with 93% occurring only once. The chain employs TRBV30 and TRBJ1-2; D is possibly TRBD1 (5 bases). The TCR was taken from a man aged 45-65 years in good health. The sequenced material came from blood. This CDR3 reads CAWSRSGFGYGYTF. The CDR3 nucleotides are TGTGCCTGGAGTAGGTCAGGGTTTGGCTATGGCTACACCTTC.